This T cell receptor (beta chain) was recovered during a study of blood T cell repertoires in COVID-19. Across the whole study: COVID-19 samples from acute and convalescent phases originated in the United States, Italy and Spain. The analysed material was cDNA or gDNA that came from T cells, B-cell-depleted T cells, or PBMCs.

Per the study methods: Reference gene primer amplification gave estimated nucleated cell counts. The table came from immunoSEQ multiplex PCR; TCRdb's copy has only in-frame clones and leaves some out. That table supplies the V and J calls and clone size; D and trimming were determined from the DNA. The repertoire consists of over 200,000 clones, with over 75% occurring once and the leading ten covering 2.3%. CDR1 and CDR2 from the germline V gene are SQVTM and ANQGSEA. The CDR3 spans 15 residues. Between the trimmed V and J ends, which lost 0 bases and 4 bases, there was a span of 15 bases. This clonotype originated in a woman aged 45-59 years with acute or convalescent COVID-19. The source material was peripheral blood. This chain uses TRBV29-1 with TRBJ2-5, with D unclear. DNA for the CDR3: TGCAGCGTTGAAGATAAGGCGGCTTCTGGAGAGACCCAGTACTTC. It codes for CSVEDKAASGETQYF.